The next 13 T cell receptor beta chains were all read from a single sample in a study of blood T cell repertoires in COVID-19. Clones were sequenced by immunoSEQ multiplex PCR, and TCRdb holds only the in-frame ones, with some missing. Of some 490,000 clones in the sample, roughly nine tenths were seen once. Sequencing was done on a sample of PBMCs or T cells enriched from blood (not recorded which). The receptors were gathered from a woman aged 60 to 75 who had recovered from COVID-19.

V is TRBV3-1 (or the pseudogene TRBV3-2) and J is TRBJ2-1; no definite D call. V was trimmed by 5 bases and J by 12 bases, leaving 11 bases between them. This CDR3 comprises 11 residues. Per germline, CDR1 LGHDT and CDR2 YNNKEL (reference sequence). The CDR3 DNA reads TGTGCCAGCAGCTCACGGTCCGGGCAGTTCTTC. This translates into CASSSRSGQFF.

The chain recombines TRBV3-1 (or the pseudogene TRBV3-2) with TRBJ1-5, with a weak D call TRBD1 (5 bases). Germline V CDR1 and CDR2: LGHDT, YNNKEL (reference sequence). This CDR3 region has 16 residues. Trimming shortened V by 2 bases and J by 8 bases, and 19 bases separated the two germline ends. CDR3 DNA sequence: TGTGCCAGCAGCCAAACAGGCGGGGCTGGCAGAGAGCCCCAGCATTTT. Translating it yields CASSQTGGAGREPQHF.

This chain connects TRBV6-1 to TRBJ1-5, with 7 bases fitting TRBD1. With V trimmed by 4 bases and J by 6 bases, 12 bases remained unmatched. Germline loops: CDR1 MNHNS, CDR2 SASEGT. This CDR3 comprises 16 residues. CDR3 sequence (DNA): TGTGCCAGCAGTGGGCGGATACAGGGGACTGGTCAGCCCCAGCATTTT. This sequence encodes CASSGRIQGTGQPQHF.

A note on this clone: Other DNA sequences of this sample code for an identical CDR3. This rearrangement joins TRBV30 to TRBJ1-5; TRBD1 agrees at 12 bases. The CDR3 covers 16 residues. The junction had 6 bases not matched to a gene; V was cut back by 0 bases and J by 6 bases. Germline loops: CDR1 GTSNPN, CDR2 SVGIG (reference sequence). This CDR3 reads CAWSVRGQGAFQPQHF. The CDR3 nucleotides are TGTGCCTGGAGTGTACGGGGACAGGGGGCCTTTCAGCCCCAGCATTTT.

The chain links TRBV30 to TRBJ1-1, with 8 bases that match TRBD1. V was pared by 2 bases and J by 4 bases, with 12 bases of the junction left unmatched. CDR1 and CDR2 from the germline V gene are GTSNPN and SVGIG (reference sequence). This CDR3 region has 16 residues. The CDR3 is CAWSKDRVPLGTEAFF. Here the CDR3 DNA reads TGTGCCTGGAGTAAGGACAGGGTACCTTTGGGCACTGAAGCTTTCTTT.

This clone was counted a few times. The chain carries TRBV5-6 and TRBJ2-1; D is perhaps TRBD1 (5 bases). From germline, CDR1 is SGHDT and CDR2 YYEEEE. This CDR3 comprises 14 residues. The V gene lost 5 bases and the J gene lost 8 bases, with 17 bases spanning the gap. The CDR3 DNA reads TGTGCCAGCAGAGAGGACGCAGGGAAAGATGAGCAGTTCTTC. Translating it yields CASREDAGKDEQFF.

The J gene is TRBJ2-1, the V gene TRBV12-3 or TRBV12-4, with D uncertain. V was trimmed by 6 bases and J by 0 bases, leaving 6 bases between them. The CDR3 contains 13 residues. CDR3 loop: CASRPSSYNEQFF. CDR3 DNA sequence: TGTGCCAGCAGACCGAGCTCCTACAATGAGCAGTTCTTC.

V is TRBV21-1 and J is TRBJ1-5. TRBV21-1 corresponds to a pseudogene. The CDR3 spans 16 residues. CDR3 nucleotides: TGTGCCAGCAGCTCGGAACGGAGGGTGAGCAATCAGCCCCAGCATTTT. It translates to CASSSERRVSNQPQHF.

For the CDR3, the DNA is TGCGCCAGCAGCTTGGGACCGGGGGACTCACCCCTCCACTTT. This sequence encodes CASSLGPGDSPLHF. The chain uses TRBV5-1 and TRBJ1-6, with D perhaps matching TRBD1 (5 bases). The CDR3 runs 14 residues. Germline V gives CDR1 SGHRS, CDR2 YFSETQ. The V and J ends lost 0 bases and 10 bases respectively, with 11 bases between them.

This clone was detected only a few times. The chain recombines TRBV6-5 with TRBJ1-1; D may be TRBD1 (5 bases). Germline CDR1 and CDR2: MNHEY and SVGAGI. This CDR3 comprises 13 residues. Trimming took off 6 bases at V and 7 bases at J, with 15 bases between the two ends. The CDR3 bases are TGTGCCAGCAGGGGGCCCTTGGCCGGTGAAGCTTTCTTT. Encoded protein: CASRGPLAGEAFF.

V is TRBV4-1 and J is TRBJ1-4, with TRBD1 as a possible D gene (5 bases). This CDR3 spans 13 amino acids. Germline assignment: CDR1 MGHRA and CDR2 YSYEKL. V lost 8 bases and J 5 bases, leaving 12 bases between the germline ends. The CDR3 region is CASAGGGNEKLFF. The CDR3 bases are TGCGCCAGCGCCGGGGGTGGAAATGAAAAACTGTTTTTT.

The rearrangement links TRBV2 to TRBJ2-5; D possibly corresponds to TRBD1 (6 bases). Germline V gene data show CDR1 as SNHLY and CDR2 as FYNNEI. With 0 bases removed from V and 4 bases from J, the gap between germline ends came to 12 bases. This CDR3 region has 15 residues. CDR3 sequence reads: CASSEAGGVVETQYF. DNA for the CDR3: TGTGCCAGCAGTGAAGCAGGGGGAGTAGTAGAGACCCAGTACTTC. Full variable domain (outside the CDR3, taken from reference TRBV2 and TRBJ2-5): EPEVTQTPSHQVTQMGQEVILRCVPISNHLYFYWYRQILGQKVEFLVSFYNNEISEKSEIFDDQFSVERPDGSNFTLKIRSTKLEDSAMYFCASSEAGGVVETQYFGPGTRLLVL.

The CDR3 is CASSLQGLGAEKLFF. CDR3 sequence (DNA): TGTGCCAGCAGTTTACAGGGATTAGGGGCTGAAAAACTGTTTTTT. This chain joins TRBV25-1 and TRBJ1-4, with D possibly TRBD1 on 6 matching bases. Germline lookup yields CDR1 MGHDK and CDR2 SYGVNS. CDR3 length: 15 residues. Trimming left V 5 bases short and J 7 bases short, with 17 bases between.